One T cell receptor (beta chain) is described in this entry. In germline, CDR1 is SNHLY, CDR2 FYNNEI. The CDR3 spans 15 residues. The J segment lost 6 bases and the V segment lost 7 bases, leaving 12 bases of the junction unmatched. The recovered donors of Cohort 3 showed two negative PCRs, clearance, or symptom resolution. Clones were sequenced by immunoSEQ multiplex PCR, and TCRdb holds only the in-frame ones, with some missing. Here the sample spans about 170,000 clones, approximately 80% being singletons. This sample was included in a study of blood T cell repertoires in COVID-19. Across the whole study: The cDNA or gDNA used as material had been derived from T cells, B-cell-depleted T cells, or PBMCs.

The receptor was isolated from a man between 50 and 59 years old who had recovered from COVID-19. The specimen sequenced was PBMCs or T cells enriched from blood (not recorded which). The gene calls are TRBV2 and TRBJ2-3, with TRBD1 matching over 8 bases. The CDR3 region has the DNA TGTGCCAGCATCGGGAGACAGGGGCTCTTGGATACGCAGTATTTT. Encoded protein: CASIGRQGLLDTQYF.